The present T cell receptor beta chain was sequenced within a study of T cell responses to AZD1222 COVID-19 vaccine. Looked up from germline, CDR1 is SSHAT and CDR2 is FNYEAQ (reference sequence). This CDR3 region has 12 residues. About this clone: One end of the junction is discordant with germline, which a read error may explain.

Profiling relied on immunoSEQ multiplex PCR, and the TCRdb table lists in-frame clones only, not all of them. The sample shows around 130,000 clones, 93% of them seen only once. This clonotype was sampled from an adult in good health. The rearrangement uses TRBV7-7 and TRBJ2-7; D remains unclear. The specimen comprised peripheral blood, sampled on day 0 of AZD1222 vaccination. CDR3 loop: CASSQDGYEQYF. CDR3 nucleotide sequence: TGTGCTAGCAGCCAGGACGGCTACGAGCAGTACTTC.